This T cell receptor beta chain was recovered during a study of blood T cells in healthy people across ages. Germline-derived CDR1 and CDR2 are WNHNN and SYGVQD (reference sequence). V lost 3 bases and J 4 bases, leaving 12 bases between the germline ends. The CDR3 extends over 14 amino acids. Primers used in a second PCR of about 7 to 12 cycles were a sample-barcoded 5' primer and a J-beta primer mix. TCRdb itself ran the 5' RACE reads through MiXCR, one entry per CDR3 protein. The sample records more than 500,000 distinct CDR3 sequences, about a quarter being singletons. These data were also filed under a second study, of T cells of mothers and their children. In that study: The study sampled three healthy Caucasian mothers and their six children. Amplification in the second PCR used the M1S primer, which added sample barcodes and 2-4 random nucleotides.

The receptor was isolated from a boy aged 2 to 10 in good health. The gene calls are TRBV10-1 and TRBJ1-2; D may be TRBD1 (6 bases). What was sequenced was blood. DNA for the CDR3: TGCGCCAGCAGTGACCAGACAGGAATCTATGGCTACACCTTC. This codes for CASSDQTGIYGYTF.